One sample yielded the 13 T cell receptor beta chains listed below, sequenced in a study of PD-L1 blockade in urothelial cancer. Clones were sequenced by immunoSEQ multiplex PCR, and TCRdb holds only the in-frame ones, with some missing. Among about 52,000 clones, approximately 80% were seen once, and the ten largest hold 1% to 1.5%. Time point: pretreatment peripheral blood. This sample comprised PBMCs, obtained around atezolizumab (anti-PD-L1) treatment. Receptor source: a man aged 50-59 years with urothelial cancer.

This sequence joins TRBV7-8 and TRBJ2-5; 14 bases align to TRBD2. The V segment lost 5 bases and the J segment 5 bases; nucleotides outside the gene matches: 7. Germline-derived CDR1 and CDR2 are SGHVS and FQNEAQ. This CDR3 comprises 16 residues. In DNA form, the CDR3 reads TGTGCCAGCAGCCCCCTGGGACTAGCGGGAGTGGAGACCCAGTACTTC. It is translated as CASSPLGLAGVETQYF.

The rearrangement joins TRBV7-9 to TRBJ2-3; 8 bases are a match to TRBD2. Trimming at V came to 1 base and at J to 14 bases, leaving 11 bases not matched to a gene. The CDR3 consists of 14 residues. Germline-derived CDR1 and CDR2 are SEHNR and FQNEAQ (reference sequence). As DNA, the CDR3 is TGTGCCAGCAGCTTAGAGCAGGAGGGGACTAGGCGGTATTTT. Translating gives CASSLEQEGTRRYF.

CDR3 sequence (DNA): TGTGCCAGTAGTCACCGTCCGGGACAGATTTACAATGAGCAGTTCTTC. This gives the protein CASSHRPGQIYNEQFF. The J gene is TRBJ2-1, the V gene TRBV19, with 7 positions matching TRBD1. CDR1 LNHDA and CDR2 SQIVND come from the germline V gene (reference sequence). CDR3 length: 16 amino acids. The V gene end was trimmed by 5 bases and the J gene end by 4 bases; junction bases not matched to a gene: 11.

The chain has TRBV15 and TRBJ1-5, with 7 bases lining up with TRBD1. V dropped 1 base and J dropped 3; count of bases not matched to a gene: 3. CDR1 LNHNV and CDR2 YYDKDF come from the germline V gene (reference sequence). The CDR3 has 15 amino acids. The CDR3: CATSRGTGNNQPQHF. As DNA, the CDR3 is TGTGCCACCAGCAGAGGGACAGGCAACAATCAGCCCCAGCATTTT.

This chain uses TRBV7-2 with TRBJ1-1; D perhaps matches TRBD1 (6 bases). This CDR3 is built from 14 residues. Trimming stripped 3 bases from V and 1 base from J, with 9 bases between. The germline V gene encodes CDR1 SGHTA and CDR2 FQGNSA. The CDR3 bases are TGTGCCAGCAGCTTTCAGGGGCAGAACACTGAAGCTTTCTTT. Translation: CASSFQGQNTEAFF. The full variable domain, rest sourced from reference TRBV7-2 and TRBJ1-1, is GAGVSQSPSNKVTEKGKDVELRCDPISGHTALYWYRQSLGQGLEFLIYFQGNSAPDKSGLPSDRFSAERTGGSVSTLTIQRTQQEDSAVYLCASSFQGQNTEAFFGQGTRLTVV.

This clone was found a few times. V and J are TRBV7-2 and TRBJ2-7; 10 positions match TRBD2. V was clipped by 2 bases and J by 0 bases; unmatched bases: 13. CDR1 and CDR2 (germline): SGHTA, FQGNSA. The CDR3 consists of 19 residues. The chain's CDR3 is CASSLRGLAGDRSSYEQYF. CDR3 bases: TGTGCCAGCAGCTTAAGAGGTCTAGCGGGAGATCGGAGCTCCTACGAGCAGTACTTC.

The rearrangement joins TRBV27 to TRBJ2-3, with D unclear. Germline loops: CDR1 MNHEY, CDR2 SMNVEV (reference sequence). V was trimmed by 6 bases and J by 0 bases, leaving 13 bases between them. CDR3 length: 15 residues. In DNA form, the CDR3 reads TGTGCCAGCAGCCGAGGTGGAGTGAGCACAGATACGCAGTATTTT. Protein: CASSRGGVSTDTQYF.

The chain recombines TRBV19 with TRBJ2-5; TRBD2 matches 10 bases. Germline V gene sequence: CDR1 LNHDA, CDR2 SQIVND (reference sequence). The CDR3 has 16 amino acids. Trimming at V came to 6 bases and at J to 4 bases, leaving 11 bases not matched to a gene. In nucleotides, the CDR3 is TGTGCCAGTAGGACTAAAGCGGGAGGGCCCATAGAGACCCAGTACTTC. Translating it yields CASRTKAGGPIETQYF.

The rearrangement joins TRBV5-1 to TRBJ1-2, with TRBD1 identical over 9 bases. Looked up from germline, CDR1 is SGHRS and CDR2 is YFSETQ. This CDR3 has 16 amino acids. V shed 1 base and J 8 bases; nucleotides not matched to a gene: 12. This CDR3 reads CASSLSGQGPVYGYTF. The CDR3 nucleotides are TGCGCCAGCAGCTTGTCGGGACAGGGCCCTGTTTACGGCTACACCTTC.

The V and J genes are TRBV18 and TRBJ2-7; possibly TRBD1 for D (5 bases). Germline CDR1 is KGHSH and CDR2 is LQKENI. The ends were cut back, 2 bases at V and 2 bases at J, with 13 bases in the middle. The CDR3 consists of 15 residues. This CDR3 reads CASSPLAGSPYEQYF. The CDR3 DNA reads as TGTGCCAGCTCACCATTGGCAGGGTCCCCCTACGAGCAGTACTTC.

A word on this clone: The sample holds other DNA sequences that translate to the same CDR3. J is TRBJ2-2 and V is TRBV9; D is possibly TRBD1 (5 bases). The germline CDR1 and CDR2 sequences are SGDLS and YYNGEE. CDR3 length: 14 amino acids. V lost 3 bases to trimming and J lost 1 base, with 7 bases between them. The CDR3 sequence is CASSATGNTGELFF. The DNA for the CDR3 is TGTGCCAGCAGCGCTACAGGGAACACCGGGGAGCTGTTTTTT.

The V and J genes are TRBV7-6 and TRBJ2-3, with 8 bases matching TRBD1. This CDR3 is built from 21 residues. The V and J ends lost 5 bases and 0 bases, in that order; junction bases with no gene match: 22. The germline gives CDR1 SGHVS, CDR2 FNYEAQ. In DNA form, the CDR3 reads TGTGCCAGCAGCCCCCCGGCCTCCTCTGATCCCAGGGGGCTTAGCACAGATACGCAGTATTTT. As protein: CASSPPASSDPRGLSTDTQYF.

The CDR3 nucleotides are TGTGCCTGGAGTGCGCGGGGAGTCAACACCGGGGAGCTGTTTTTT. It codes for CAWSARGVNTGELFF. The rearrangement links TRBV30 to TRBJ2-2; tentative D call: TRBD2 (6 bases). This CDR3 region has 15 residues. Germline V lookup: CDR1 GTSNPN, CDR2 SVGIG (reference sequence). The ends were cut back, 1 base at V and 2 bases at J, with 11 bases in the middle.